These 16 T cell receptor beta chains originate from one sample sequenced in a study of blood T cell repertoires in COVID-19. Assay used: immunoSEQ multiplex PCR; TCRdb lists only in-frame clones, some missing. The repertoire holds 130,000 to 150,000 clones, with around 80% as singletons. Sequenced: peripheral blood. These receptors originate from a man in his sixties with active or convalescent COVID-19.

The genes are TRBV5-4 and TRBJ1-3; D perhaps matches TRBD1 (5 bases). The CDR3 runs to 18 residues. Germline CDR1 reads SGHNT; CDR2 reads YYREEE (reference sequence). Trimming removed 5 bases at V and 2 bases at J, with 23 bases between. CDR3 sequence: CASSLKIGGDGTGNTIYF. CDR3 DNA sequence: TGTGCCAGCAGTCTCAAAATTGGGGGGGACGGAACTGGAAACACCATATATTTT.

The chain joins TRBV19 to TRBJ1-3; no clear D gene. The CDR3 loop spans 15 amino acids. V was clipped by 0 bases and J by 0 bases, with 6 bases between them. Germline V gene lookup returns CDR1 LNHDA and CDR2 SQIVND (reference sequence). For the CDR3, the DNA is TGTGCCAGTAGTATAGAAGGAGCCTCTGGAAACACCATATATTTT. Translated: CASSIEGASGNTIYF.

CDR3 in amino acids: CASSRTGDTEAFF. CDR3 DNA: TGTGCCAGCTCCCGCACAGGGGACACTGAAGCTTTCTTT. V and J are TRBV18 and TRBJ1-1, with 7 nucleotides matching TRBD1. The CDR3 loop spans 13 amino acids. Germline-derived CDR1 and CDR2 are KGHSH and LQKENI. The V gene end was trimmed by 6 bases and the J gene end by 3 bases; junction bases not matched to a gene: 4.

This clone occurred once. The CDR3 here is CASSLVGLAGGRTGELFF. Here the CDR3 DNA reads TGTGCCAGCAGCTTAGTGGGGTTAGCGGGAGGCCGGACCGGGGAGCTGTTTTTT. V is TRBV7-8 and J is TRBJ2-2; 10 positions agree with TRBD2. The CDR3 contains 18 residues. CDR1 and CDR2 (germline): SGHVS, FQNEAQ. Trimming at V came to 1 base and at J to 5 bases, leaving 10 bases not matched to a gene.

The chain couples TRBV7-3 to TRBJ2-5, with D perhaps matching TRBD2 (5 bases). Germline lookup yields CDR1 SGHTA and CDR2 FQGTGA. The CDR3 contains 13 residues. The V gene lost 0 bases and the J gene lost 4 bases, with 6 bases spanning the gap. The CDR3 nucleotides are TGTGCCAGCAGCTTAACGAGGGTAGAGACCCAGTACTTC. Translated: CASSLTRVETQYF.

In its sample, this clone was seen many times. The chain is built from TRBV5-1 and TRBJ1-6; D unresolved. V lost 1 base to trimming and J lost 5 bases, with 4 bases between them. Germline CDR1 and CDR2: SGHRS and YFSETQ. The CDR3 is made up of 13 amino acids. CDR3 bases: TGCGCCAGCAGCTTGAGCAATAATTCACCCCTCCACTTT. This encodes CASSLSNNSPLHF.

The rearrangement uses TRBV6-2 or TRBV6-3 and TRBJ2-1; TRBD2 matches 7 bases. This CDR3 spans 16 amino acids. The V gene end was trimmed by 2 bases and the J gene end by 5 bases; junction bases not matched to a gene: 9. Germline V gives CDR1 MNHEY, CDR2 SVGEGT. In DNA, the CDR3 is TGTGCCAGCAGTTACCCACTAAGCGGGGCTCACAATGAGCAGTTCTTC. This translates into CASSYPLSGAHNEQFF.

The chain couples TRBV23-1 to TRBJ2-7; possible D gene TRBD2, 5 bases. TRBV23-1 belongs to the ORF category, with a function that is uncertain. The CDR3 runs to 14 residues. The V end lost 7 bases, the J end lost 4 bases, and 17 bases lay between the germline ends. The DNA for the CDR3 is TGCGCCAGCACCTACCGGGCCCCGGGGTACGAGCAGTACTTC. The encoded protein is CASTYRAPGYEQYF.

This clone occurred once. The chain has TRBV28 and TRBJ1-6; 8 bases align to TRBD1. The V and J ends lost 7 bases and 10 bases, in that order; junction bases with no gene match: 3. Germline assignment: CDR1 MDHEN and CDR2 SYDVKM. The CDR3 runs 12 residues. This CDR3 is CASMTGVSPLHF. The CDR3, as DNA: TGTGCCAGCATGACAGGGGTATCACCCCTCCACTTT.

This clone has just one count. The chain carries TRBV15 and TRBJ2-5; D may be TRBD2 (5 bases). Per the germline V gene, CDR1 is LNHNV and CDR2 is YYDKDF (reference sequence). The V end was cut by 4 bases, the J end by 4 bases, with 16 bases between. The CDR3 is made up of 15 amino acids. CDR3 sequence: CATSNPPEGRETQYF. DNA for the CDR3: TGTGCCACCAGCAACCCCCCCGAGGGTAGAGAGACCCAGTACTTC.

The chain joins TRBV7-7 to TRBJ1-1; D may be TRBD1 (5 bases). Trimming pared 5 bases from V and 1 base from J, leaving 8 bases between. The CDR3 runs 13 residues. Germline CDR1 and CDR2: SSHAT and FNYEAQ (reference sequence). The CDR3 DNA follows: TGTGCCAGCAGCGTACAGGAGAACACTGAAGCTTTCTTT. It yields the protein CASSVQENTEAFF.

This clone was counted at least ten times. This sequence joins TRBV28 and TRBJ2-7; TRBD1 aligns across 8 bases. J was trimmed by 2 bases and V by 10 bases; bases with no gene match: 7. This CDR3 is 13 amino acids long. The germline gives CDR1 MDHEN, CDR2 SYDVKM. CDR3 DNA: TGTGCCAAACAGGACAGGGTAACCTACGAGCAGTACTTC. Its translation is CAKQDRVTYEQYF.

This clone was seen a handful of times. The chain's CDR3 is CASSPGTARGNTIYF. In DNA form, the CDR3 reads TGTGCCAGCAGCCCAGGGACAGCCCGAGGAAACACCATATATTTT. The gene calls are TRBV7-6 and TRBJ1-3; TRBD1 agrees at 7 bases. The CDR3 consists of 15 residues. V lost 5 bases to trimming and J lost 4 bases; unmatched junction nucleotides: 8. Germline V gives CDR1 SGHVS, CDR2 FNYEAQ.

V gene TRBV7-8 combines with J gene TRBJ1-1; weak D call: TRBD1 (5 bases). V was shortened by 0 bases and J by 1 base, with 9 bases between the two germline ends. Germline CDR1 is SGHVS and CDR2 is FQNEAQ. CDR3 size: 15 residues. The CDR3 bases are TGTGCCAGCAGCTTAGCGTGGCAGGGGAACACTGAAGCTTTCTTT. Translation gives CASSLAWQGNTEAFF.

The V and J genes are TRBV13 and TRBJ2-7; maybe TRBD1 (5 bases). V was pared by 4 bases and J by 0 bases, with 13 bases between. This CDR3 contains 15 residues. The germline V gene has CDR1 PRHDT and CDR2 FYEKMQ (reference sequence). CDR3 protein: CASSSRTYSSYEQYF. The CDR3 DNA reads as TGTGCCAGCAGCTCCAGGACATACAGCTCCTACGAGCAGTACTTC.

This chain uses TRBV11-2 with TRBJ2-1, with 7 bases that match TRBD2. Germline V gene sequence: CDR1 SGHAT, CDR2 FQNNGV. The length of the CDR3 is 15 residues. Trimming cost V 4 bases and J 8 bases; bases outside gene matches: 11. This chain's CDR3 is CASSSLGGGPDEQFF. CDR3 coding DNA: TGTGCCAGCAGCTCGTTGGGGGGAGGGCCTGATGAGCAGTTCTTC.